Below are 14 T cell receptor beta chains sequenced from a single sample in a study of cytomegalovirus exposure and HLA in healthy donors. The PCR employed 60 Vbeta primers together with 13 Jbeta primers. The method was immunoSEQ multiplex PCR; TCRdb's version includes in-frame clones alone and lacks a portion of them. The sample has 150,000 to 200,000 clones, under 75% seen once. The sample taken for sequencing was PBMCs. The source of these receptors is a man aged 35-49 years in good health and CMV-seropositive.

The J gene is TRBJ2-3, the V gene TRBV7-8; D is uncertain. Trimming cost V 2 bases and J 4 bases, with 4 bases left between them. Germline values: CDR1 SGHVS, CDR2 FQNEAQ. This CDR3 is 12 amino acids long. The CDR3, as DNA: TGTGCCAGCAGCTTACTACCAGATACGCAGTATTTT. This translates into CASSLLPDTQYF.

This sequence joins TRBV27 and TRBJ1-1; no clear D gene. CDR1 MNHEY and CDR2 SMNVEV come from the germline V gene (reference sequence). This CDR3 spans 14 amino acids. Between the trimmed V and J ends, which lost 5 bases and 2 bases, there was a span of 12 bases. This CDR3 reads CASSPRQGNTEAFF. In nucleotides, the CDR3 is TGTGCCAGCAGTCCCAGACAAGGTAACACTGAAGCTTTCTTT.

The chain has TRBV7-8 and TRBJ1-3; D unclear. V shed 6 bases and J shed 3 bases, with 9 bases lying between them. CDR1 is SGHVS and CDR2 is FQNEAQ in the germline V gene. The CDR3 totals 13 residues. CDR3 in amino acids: CASRAGFGNTIYF. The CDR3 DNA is TGTGCCAGCAGGGCGGGATTTGGAAACACCATATATTTT.

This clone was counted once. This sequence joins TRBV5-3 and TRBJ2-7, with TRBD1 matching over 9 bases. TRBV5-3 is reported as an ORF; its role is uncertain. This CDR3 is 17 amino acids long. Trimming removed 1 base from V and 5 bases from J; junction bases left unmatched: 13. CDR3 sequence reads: CARSLRIGGQGVDEQYF. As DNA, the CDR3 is TGTGCCAGAAGCTTGAGAATTGGGGGACAGGGAGTTGACGAGCAGTACTTC.

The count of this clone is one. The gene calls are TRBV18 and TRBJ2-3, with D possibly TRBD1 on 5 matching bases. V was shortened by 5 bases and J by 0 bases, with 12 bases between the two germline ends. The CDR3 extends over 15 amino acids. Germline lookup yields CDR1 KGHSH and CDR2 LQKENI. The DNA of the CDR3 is TGTGCCAGCTCATCGAGACAGACTAGCACAGATACGCAGTATTTT. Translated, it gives CASSSRQTSTDTQYF.

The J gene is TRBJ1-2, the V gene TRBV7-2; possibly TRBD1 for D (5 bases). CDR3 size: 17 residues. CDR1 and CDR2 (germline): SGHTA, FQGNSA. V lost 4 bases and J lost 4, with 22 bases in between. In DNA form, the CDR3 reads TGTGCCAGCAGCTCACGGGGGACGGAGGAGATATTCTATGGCTACACCTTC. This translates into CASSSRGTEEIFYGYTF.

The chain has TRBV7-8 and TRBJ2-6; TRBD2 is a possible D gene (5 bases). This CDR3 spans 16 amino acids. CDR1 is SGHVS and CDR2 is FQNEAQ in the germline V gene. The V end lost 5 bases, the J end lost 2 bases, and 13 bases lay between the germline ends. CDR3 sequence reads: CASSRAKGAGANVLTF. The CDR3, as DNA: TGTGCCAGCAGCAGGGCGAAGGGAGCTGGGGCCAACGTCCTGACTTTC.

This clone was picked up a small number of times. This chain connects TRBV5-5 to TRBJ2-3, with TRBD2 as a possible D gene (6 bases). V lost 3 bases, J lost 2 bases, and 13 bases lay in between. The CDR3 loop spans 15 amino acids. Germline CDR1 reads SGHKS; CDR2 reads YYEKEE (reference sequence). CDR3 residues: CASSSMGGATDTQYF. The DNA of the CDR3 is TGTGCCAGCAGCTCAATGGGCGGGGCCACAGATACGCAGTATTTT.

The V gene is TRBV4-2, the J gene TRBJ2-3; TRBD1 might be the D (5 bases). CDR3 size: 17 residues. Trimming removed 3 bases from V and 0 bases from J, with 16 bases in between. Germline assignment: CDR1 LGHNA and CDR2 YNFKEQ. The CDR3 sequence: CASSHLQGVSSTDTQYF. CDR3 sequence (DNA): TGTGCCAGCAGCCATCTGCAGGGCGTTTCTAGCACAGATACGCAGTATTTT.

This CDR3 is CASSLADPRPGELFF. The CDR3 DNA sequence: TGTGCCAGCAGCTTAGCGGACCCACGCCCGGGGGAACTGTTTTTT. This chain uses TRBV11-2 with TRBJ1-4, with D possibly TRBD1 on 5 matching bases. The CDR3 consists of 15 residues. The V and J ends lost 1 base and 12 bases respectively, with 18 bases between them. From germline, CDR1 is SGHAT and CDR2 FQNNGV.

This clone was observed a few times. The CDR3 nucleotides are TGTGCCAGCACGAACTTAAACACCGGGGAGCTGTTTTTT. Its translation: CASTNLNTGELFF. The chain combines TRBV7-3 with TRBJ2-2, with D unclear. Trimming stripped 7 bases from V and 2 bases from J, with 8 bases between. The CDR3 runs 13 residues. CDR1 is SGHTA and CDR2 is FQGTGA in the germline V gene.

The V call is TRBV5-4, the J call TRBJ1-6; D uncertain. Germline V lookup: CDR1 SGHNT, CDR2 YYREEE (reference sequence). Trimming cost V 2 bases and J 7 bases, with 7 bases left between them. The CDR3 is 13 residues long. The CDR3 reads CASSFTRNSPLHF. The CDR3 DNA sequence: TGTGCCAGCAGCTTCACCCGGAATTCACCCCTCCACTTT.

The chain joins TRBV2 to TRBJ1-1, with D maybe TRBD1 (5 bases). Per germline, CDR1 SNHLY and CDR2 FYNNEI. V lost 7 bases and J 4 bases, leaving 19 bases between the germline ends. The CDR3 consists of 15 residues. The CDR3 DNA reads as TGTGCCAGCACCTCAACCAAACGAAGGGGCACTGAAGCTTTCTTT. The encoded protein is CASTSTKRRGTEAFF. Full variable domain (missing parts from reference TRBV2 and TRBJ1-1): EPEVTQTPSHQVTQMGQEVILRCVPISNHLYFYWYRQILGQKVEFLVSFYNNEISEKSEIFDDQFSVERPDGSNFTLKIRSTKLEDSAMYFCASTSTKRRGTEAFFGQGTRLTVV.

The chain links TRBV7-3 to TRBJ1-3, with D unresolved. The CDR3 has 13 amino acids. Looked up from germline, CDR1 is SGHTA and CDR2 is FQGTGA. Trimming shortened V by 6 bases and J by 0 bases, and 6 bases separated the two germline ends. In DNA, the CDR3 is TGTGCCAGCAGACAGAGCTCTGGAAACACCATATATTTT. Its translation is CASRQSSGNTIYF.